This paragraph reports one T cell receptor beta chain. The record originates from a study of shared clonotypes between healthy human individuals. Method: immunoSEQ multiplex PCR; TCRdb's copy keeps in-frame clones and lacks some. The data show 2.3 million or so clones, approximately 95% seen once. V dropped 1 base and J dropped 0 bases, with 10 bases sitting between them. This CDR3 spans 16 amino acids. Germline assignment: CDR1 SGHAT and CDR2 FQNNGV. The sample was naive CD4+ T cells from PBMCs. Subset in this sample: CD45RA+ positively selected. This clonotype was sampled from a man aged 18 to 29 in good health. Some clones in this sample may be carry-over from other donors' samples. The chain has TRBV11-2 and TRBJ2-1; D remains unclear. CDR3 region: CASSLVLTNSYNEQFF. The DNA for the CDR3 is TGTGCCAGCAGCTTAGTTCTAACCAACTCCTACAATGAGCAGTTCTTC.